This T cell receptor (beta chain) was recovered during a study of blood T cell repertoires in COVID-19. Study-level information: Specimens from acute and convalescent COVID-19 originated in the United States, Italy and Spain. Sample material is recorded as cDNA or gDNA derived from T cells, B-cell-depleted T cells, or PBMCs.

This clone was observed a handful of times. In the source study's methods: It was from reference gene primer amplification that nucleated cell counts were estimated. The assay was immunoSEQ multiplex PCR, and TCRdb's table has in-frame clones only and misses some. That table is the source of V, J and clone size, and D and trimming were worked out from the DNA. The sample contains fewer than 200,000 clones, around four fifths of which appear only once. Assignment of participants to cohorts was predicated upon participant-reported clinical history. The CDR3 runs to 15 residues. Per germline, CDR1 SGHTA and CDR2 FQGNSA. The J segment lost 6 bases and the V segment lost 5 bases, leaving 10 bases of the junction unmatched.

The chain joins TRBV7-2 to TRBJ2-1, with TRBD1 identical over 7 bases. The sequence was obtained from a woman between 45 and 60 years old in a cohort exposed to, infected with or recovered from COVID-19 (not recorded which). The sequencing input was PBMCs or T cells enriched from blood (not recorded which). The CDR3 bases are TGTGCCAGCAGCAATCAGGAAGGGGGCCTCAATGAGCAGTTCTTC. Translated, it gives CASSNQEGGLNEQFF.